The rows below give T cell receptor beta chains drawn from one sample of a study of regulatory T cells in long-lasting Graves disease. TCRdb called the multiplex PCR reads again in MiXCR, with one record for every CDR3 protein. The data hold about 430,000 distinct CDR3 sequences, with under 25% observed a single time. Sequenced here: peripheral blood mononuclear cells (PBMCs), sampled when the disease was refractory, from a patient treated with antithyroid drugs. The receptors here all came from a female donor with Graves disease. The CDR3 runs from the conserved cysteine through the conserved F or W. Fields, in order: J gene, clone size, D gene, V gene, CDR3 DNA, CDR3 protein. A D gene is named only where the DNA matches it firmly. Clone size, where shown, is once, few, many, or a class for clones that have expanded.

J gene: TRBJ1-1
clone size: few
D gene: -
V gene: TRBV20-1
CDR3 DNA: TGCAGTGCTACCTTTGGGGGAATGGACACTGAAGCTTTCTTT
CDR3 protein: CSATFGGMDTEAFF

J gene: TRBJ1-5
clone size: few
D gene: -
V gene: TRBV19
CDR3 DNA: TGTGCCAGTAGTACAGGGAGTTCTCAGCCCCAGCATTTT
CDR3 protein: CASSTGSSQPQHF

J gene: TRBJ2-7
clone size: many
D gene: TRBD2
V gene: TRBV6-2/TRBV6-3
CDR3 DNA: TGTGCCAGCAGTTACTCCCTAGCGGGGGCCTACGAGCAGTACTTC
CDR3 protein: CASSYSLAGAYEQYF

J gene: TRBJ2-1
clone size: -
D gene: TRBD2
V gene: TRBV7-9
CDR3 DNA: TGTGCCAGCAGCCTGCGCGGCGGGAGCGGAGACAATGAGCAGTTCTTC
CDR3 protein: CASSLRGGSGDNEQFF

J gene: TRBJ2-1
clone size: many
D gene: TRBD2
V gene: TRBV27
CDR3 DNA: TGTGCCAGCAGTTTACGCGGGACTAGCGGTAATGAGCAGTTCTTC
CDR3 protein: CASSLRGTSGNEQFF

J gene: TRBJ2-7
clone size: few
D gene: -
V gene: TRBV19
CDR3 DNA: TGTGCCAGTGCCCGGACTACCACCTACGAGCAGTACTTC
CDR3 protein: CASARTTTYEQYF

J gene: TRBJ2-2
clone size: -
D gene: TRBD1
V gene: TRBV5-1
CDR3 DNA: TGCGCCAGCAGCTTGGACCAGGGGGTTATCGGGGAGCTGTTTTTT
CDR3 protein: CASSLDQGVIGELFF

J gene: TRBJ2-5
clone size: -
D gene: -
V gene: TRBV19
CDR3 DNA: TGTGCCAGTAAAAGGACAGACCAAGAGACCCAGTACTTC
CDR3 protein: CASKRTDQETQYF

J gene: TRBJ2-7
clone size: many
D gene: -
V gene: TRBV11-2
CDR3 DNA: TGTGCCAGCAGCTCCAGGGAAGGGTATGGTATCGGGACATACTACGAGCAGTACTTC
CDR3 protein: CASSSREGYGIGTYYEQYF

J gene: TRBJ1-5
clone size: many
D gene: -
V gene: TRBV28
CDR3 DNA: TGTGCCAGCAGTCCTCAACCTGGGGGTCAGCCCCAGCATTTT
CDR3 protein: CASSPQPGGQPQHF

J gene: TRBJ2-7
clone size: -
D gene: TRBD1
V gene: TRBV7-9
CDR3 DNA: TGTGCCAGCAGCTTATTTCCGTCCCGGACAGGGATCCGCGAGCAGTACTTC
CDR3 protein: CASSLFPSRTGIREQYF

J gene: TRBJ1-5
clone size: many
D gene: -
V gene: TRBV5-1
CDR3 DNA: TGCGCCAGCAGCCTCGGAGTAGGGTCCAATCAGCCCCAGCATTTT
CDR3 protein: CASSLGVGSNQPQHF

J gene: TRBJ2-5
clone size: -
D gene: -
V gene: TRBV4-1
CDR3 DNA: TGCGCCAGCAGCCCTTCCCAGAGGGAGAATCAAGAGACCCAGTACTTC
CDR3 protein: CASSPSQRENQETQYF

J gene: TRBJ2-5
clone size: many
D gene: -
V gene: TRBV9
CDR3 DNA: TGTGCCAGCAGCGTAGAAGGAAGGGGGGAGACCCAGTACTTC
CDR3 protein: CASSVEGRGETQYF

J gene: TRBJ2-7
clone size: many
D gene: TRBD1
V gene: TRBV5-1
CDR3 DNA: TGCGCCAGCAGCCGACAGGGATCTACCGACGAGCAGTACTTC
CDR3 protein: CASSRQGSTDEQYF

J gene: TRBJ2-3
clone size: few
D gene: -
V gene: TRBV7-9
CDR3 DNA: TGTGCCAGCAGCTTCCCCCTCTCCGATACGCAGTATTTT
CDR3 protein: CASSFPLSDTQYF

J gene: TRBJ1-3
clone size: few
D gene: -
V gene: TRBV7-2
CDR3 DNA: TGTGCCAGCAGCTTAGACCGGGGGAGTGGAAACACCATATATTTT
CDR3 protein: CASSLDRGSGNTIYF

J gene: TRBJ2-7
clone size: -
D gene: -
V gene: TRBV20-1
CDR3 DNA: TGCAGTGCTATGGCGGGGTTTGGCTACGAGCAGTACTTC
CDR3 protein: CSAMAGFGYEQYF

J gene: TRBJ2-7
clone size: few
D gene: TRBD2
V gene: TRBV5-6
CDR3 DNA: TGTGCCAGCAGCTTGGGCCACTTGGGACTAGCGACCTACGAGCAGTACTTC
CDR3 protein: CASSLGHLGLATYEQYF

J gene: TRBJ1-5
clone size: -
D gene: -
V gene: TRBV15
CDR3 DNA: TGTGCCACCAGCAGACAAGGGACGTCCGGCAATCAGCCCCAGCATTTT
CDR3 protein: CATSRQGTSGNQPQHF

J gene: TRBJ1-2
clone size: many
D gene: TRBD1
V gene: TRBV20-1
CDR3 DNA: TGCAGTGCTAGACAGGGGGCGGGTGATGGCTACACCTTC
CDR3 protein: CSARQGAGDGYTF

J gene: TRBJ1-1
clone size: few
D gene: -
V gene: TRBV5-1
CDR3 DNA: TGCGCCAGCAGCCCCAGGGTATCCGCGGGCACTGAAGCTTTCTTT
CDR3 protein: CASSPRVSAGTEAFF

J gene: TRBJ2-5
clone size: -
D gene: TRBD1
V gene: TRBV9
CDR3 DNA: TGTGCCAGCAGCGCCCGGGACAGCCAAGAGACCCAGTACTTC
CDR3 protein: CASSARDSQETQYF

J gene: TRBJ2-4
clone size: few
D gene: -
V gene: TRBV6-1
CDR3 DNA: TGTGCCAGCAGTGGAGATATAGCCAAAAACATTCAGTACTTC
CDR3 protein: CASSGDIAKNIQYF

J gene: TRBJ1-2
clone size: -
D gene: -
V gene: TRBV6-1
CDR3 DNA: TGTGCCAGCAGCCCCGGACAGACAATATCTCAATATGGCTACACCTTC
CDR3 protein: CASSPGQTISQYGYTF

J gene: TRBJ2-5
clone size: few
D gene: TRBD1
V gene: TRBV9
CDR3 DNA: TGTGCCAGTACAGGGGCCGGGCAAGAGACCCAGTACTTC
CDR3 protein: CASTGAGQETQYF

J gene: TRBJ2-3
clone size: -
D gene: -
V gene: TRBV3-1
CDR3 DNA: TGTGCCAGCAGCCAAGAAGGCAGGGTGGAGAATACGCAGTATTTT
CDR3 protein: CASSQEGRVENTQYF

J gene: TRBJ1-5
clone size: few
D gene: TRBD1
V gene: TRBV18
CDR3 DNA: TGTGCCAGCTCACCAGGGGGGACAGGGAATCAGCCCCAGCATTTT
CDR3 protein: CASSPGGTGNQPQHF

J gene: TRBJ1-2
clone size: -
D gene: TRBD1
V gene: TRBV7-9
CDR3 DNA: TGTGCCAGCAGCTCGGGACAGACCTATGGCTACACCTTC
CDR3 protein: CASSSGQTYGYTF

J gene: TRBJ2-3
clone size: few
D gene: TRBD2
V gene: TRBV6-1
CDR3 DNA: TGTGCCAGCAGCCTAGCGGAGCCGGGCACAGATACGCAGTATTTT
CDR3 protein: CASSLAEPGTDTQYF

J gene: TRBJ2-2
clone size: -
D gene: -
V gene: TRBV7-2
CDR3 DNA: TGTGCCAGCAGCTTACGAGGGAGTGGGACCGGGGAGCTGTTTTTT
CDR3 protein: CASSLRGSGTGELFF

J gene: TRBJ2-2
clone size: -
D gene: -
V gene: TRBV2
CDR3 DNA: TGTGCCAGCAGTGAAGCCCTGGGGGGAGTCTTGCCCGGGGAGCTGTTTTTT
CDR3 protein: CASSEALGGVLPGELFF

J gene: TRBJ1-4
clone size: -
D gene: -
V gene: TRBV7-2
CDR3 DNA: TGTGCCAGCAGCTTAATTGACCGTCTCCGGACTAATGAAAAACTGTTTTTT
CDR3 protein: CASSLIDRLRTNEKLFF

J gene: TRBJ1-1
clone size: -
D gene: TRBD1
V gene: TRBV5-1
CDR3 DNA: TGCGCCAGCAGCTTGGGACAGGGAAAGGGCGCTGAAGCTTTCTTT
CDR3 protein: CASSLGQGKGAEAFF

J gene: TRBJ2-5
clone size: many
D gene: TRBD2
V gene: TRBV12-3/TRBV12-4
CDR3 DNA: TGTGCCAGCAGTTTACTAGCGGGCGTAAAAGAGACCCAGTACTTC
CDR3 protein: CASSLLAGVKETQYF

J gene: TRBJ2-7
clone size: many
D gene: -
V gene: TRBV20-1
CDR3 DNA: TGCAGTGCTAGTACTGGAAAACCCTACGAGCAGTACTTC
CDR3 protein: CSASTGKPYEQYF

J gene: TRBJ2-5
clone size: few
D gene: TRBD2
V gene: TRBV2
CDR3 DNA: TGTGCCAGCATTCTACCGGGACTAGGGGCGTTCTTC
CDR3 protein: CASILPGLGAFF

J gene: TRBJ2-7
clone size: -
D gene: TRBD1
V gene: TRBV19
CDR3 DNA: TGTGCCAGTAGTAGCGGAGGGCGGACAGGGGGCTACGAGCAGTACTTC
CDR3 protein: CASSSGGRTGGYEQYF

J gene: TRBJ2-3
clone size: -
D gene: TRBD2
V gene: TRBV10-3
CDR3 DNA: TGTGCCATCAGCCGCACTAGCGGGACTAGCACAGATACGCAGTATTTT
CDR3 protein: CAISRTSGTSTDTQYF

J gene: TRBJ2-7
clone size: many
D gene: -
V gene: TRBV6-1
CDR3 DNA: TGTGCCAGCAGTGAAGAGGAGACACTTCCCTACGAGCAGTACTTC
CDR3 protein: CASSEEETLPYEQYF

J gene: TRBJ1-5
clone size: few
D gene: -
V gene: TRBV7-6
CDR3 DNA: TGTGCCAGCAGCTTACGAGGTCGCAATCAGCCCCAGCATTTT
CDR3 protein: CASSLRGRNQPQHF

J gene: TRBJ1-6
clone size: many
D gene: -
V gene: TRBV27
CDR3 DNA: TGTGCCAGCAGTCCCCAAGGGAGGGATTCACCCCTCCACTTT
CDR3 protein: CASSPQGRDSPLHF

J gene: TRBJ2-1
clone size: few
D gene: TRBD2
V gene: TRBV20-1
CDR3 DNA: TGCAGTGCTAGGTCCAAAGGAACTAGCGGCAATGAGCAGTTCTTC
CDR3 protein: CSARSKGTSGNEQFF

J gene: TRBJ2-7
clone size: few
D gene: -
V gene: TRBV6-1
CDR3 DNA: TGTGCCAGCAGTGAGTTGGCTAAGTACTTC
CDR3 protein: CASSELAKYF

J gene: TRBJ2-3
clone size: -
D gene: -
V gene: TRBV9
CDR3 DNA: TGTGCCAGCTCTAAATTAGCGGAATACACAGATACGCAGTATTTT
CDR3 protein: CASSKLAEYTDTQYF

J gene: TRBJ1-1
clone size: many
D gene: TRBD1
V gene: TRBV18
CDR3 DNA: TGTGCCAGCAGGGGACAGATGAACACTGAAGCTTTCTTT
CDR3 protein: CASRGQMNTEAFF

J gene: TRBJ1-2
clone size: many
D gene: TRBD1
V gene: TRBV28
CDR3 DNA: TGTGCCAGCAGTCCCCGGACAGGGGGAATTGGAGGCTACACCTTC
CDR3 protein: CASSPRTGGIGGYTF

J gene: TRBJ2-7
clone size: few
D gene: -
V gene: TRBV7-2
CDR3 DNA: TGTGCCAGCAGCTTACAGGGTAGCGTGGGTGAGCAGTACTTC
CDR3 protein: CASSLQGSVGEQYF